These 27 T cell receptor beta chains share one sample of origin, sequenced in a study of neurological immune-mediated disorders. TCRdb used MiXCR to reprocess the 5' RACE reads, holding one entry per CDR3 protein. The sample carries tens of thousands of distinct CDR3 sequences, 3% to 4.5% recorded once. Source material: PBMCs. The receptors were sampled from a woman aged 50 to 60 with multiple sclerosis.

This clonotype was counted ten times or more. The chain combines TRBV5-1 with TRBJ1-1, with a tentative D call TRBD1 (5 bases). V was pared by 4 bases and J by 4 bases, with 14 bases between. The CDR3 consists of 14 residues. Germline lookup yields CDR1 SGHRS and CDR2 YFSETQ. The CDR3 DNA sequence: TGCGCCAGCAGCGGGGGGGAAAAGAGCACTGAAGCTTTCTTT. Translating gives CASSGGEKSTEAFF.

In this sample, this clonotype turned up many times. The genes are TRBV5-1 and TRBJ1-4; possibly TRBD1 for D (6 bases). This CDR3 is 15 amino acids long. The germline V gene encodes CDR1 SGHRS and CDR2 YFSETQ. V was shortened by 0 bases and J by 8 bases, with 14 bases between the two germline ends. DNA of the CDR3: TGCGCCAGCAGCTTGGCCTGGCCAGGGGAAGAAAAACTGTTTTTT. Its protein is CASSLAWPGEEKLFF.

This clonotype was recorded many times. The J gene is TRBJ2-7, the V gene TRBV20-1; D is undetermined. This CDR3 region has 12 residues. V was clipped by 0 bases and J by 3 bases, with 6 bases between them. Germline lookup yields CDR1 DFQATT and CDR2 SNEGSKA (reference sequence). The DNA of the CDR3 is TGCAGTGCTAGAGAATTCGACTACGAGCAGTACTTC. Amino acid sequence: CSAREFDYEQYF.

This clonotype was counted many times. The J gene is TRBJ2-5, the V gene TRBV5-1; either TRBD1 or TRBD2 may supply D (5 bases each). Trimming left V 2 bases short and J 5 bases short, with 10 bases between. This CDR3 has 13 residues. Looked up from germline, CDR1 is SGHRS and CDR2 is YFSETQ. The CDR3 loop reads CASSFVGEETQYF. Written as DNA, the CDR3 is TGCGCCAGCAGCTTCGTGGGGGAGGAGACCCAGTACTTC.

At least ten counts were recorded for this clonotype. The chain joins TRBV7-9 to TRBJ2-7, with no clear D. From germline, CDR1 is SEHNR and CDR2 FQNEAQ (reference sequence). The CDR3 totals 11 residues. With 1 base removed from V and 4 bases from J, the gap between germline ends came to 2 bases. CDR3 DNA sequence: TGTGCCAGCAGCTTAGAGTACGAGCAGTACTTC. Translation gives CASSLEYEQYF.

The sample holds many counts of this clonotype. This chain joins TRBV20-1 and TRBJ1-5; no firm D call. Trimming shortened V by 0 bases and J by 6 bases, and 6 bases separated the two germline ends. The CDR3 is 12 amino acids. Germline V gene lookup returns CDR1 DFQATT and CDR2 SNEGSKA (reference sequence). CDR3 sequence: CSARESGQPQHF. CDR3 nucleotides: TGCAGTGCTAGAGAGTCGGGTCAGCCCCAGCATTTT.

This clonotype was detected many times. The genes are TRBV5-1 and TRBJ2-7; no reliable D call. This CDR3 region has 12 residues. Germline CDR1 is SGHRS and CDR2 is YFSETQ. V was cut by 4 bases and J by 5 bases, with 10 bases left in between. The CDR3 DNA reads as TGCGCCAGCAGCAACTTTCAGGACGAGCAGTACTTC. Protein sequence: CASSNFQDEQYF. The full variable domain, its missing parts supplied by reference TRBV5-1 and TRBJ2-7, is KAGVTQTPRYLIKTRGQQVTLSCSPISGHRSVSWYQQTPGQGLQFLFEYFSETQRNKGNFPGRFSGRQFSNSRSEMNVSTLELGDSALYLCASSNFQDEQYFGPGTRLTVT.

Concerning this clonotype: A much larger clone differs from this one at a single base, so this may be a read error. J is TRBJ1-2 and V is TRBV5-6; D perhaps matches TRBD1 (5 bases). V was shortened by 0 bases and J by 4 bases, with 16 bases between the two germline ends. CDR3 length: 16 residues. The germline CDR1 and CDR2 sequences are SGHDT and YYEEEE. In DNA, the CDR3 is TGTGCCAGCAGCTTGGATGAGGGGCTGGGGGTCTATGGCTACACCTTC. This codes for CASSLDEGLGVYGYTF.

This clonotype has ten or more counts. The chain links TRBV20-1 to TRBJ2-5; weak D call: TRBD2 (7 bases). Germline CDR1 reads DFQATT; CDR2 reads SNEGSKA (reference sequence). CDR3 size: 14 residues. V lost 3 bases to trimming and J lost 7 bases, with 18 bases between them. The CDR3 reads CSAREPGGQGTQYF. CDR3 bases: TGCAGTGCTAGGGAACCCGGGGGGCAGGGGACCCAGTACTTC.

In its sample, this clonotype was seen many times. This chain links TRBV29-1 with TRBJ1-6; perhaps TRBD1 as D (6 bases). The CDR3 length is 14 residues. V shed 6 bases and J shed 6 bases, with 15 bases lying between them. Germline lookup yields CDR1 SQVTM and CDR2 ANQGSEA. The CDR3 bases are TGCAGCGTGCGGACCACAGGGTCTAATTCACCCCTCCACTTT. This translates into CSVRTTGSNSPLHF.

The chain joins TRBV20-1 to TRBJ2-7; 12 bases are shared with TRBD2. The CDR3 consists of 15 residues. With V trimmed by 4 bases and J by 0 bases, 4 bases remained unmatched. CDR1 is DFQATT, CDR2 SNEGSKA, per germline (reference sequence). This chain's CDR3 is CSANRLAGASYEQYF. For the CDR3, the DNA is TGCAGTGCTAATCGACTAGCGGGGGCCTCCTACGAGCAGTACTTC.

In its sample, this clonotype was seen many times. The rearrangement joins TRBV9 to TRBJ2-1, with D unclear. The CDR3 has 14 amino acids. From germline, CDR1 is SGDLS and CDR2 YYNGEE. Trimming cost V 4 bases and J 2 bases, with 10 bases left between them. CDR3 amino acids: CASSSGLTYNEQFF. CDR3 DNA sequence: TGTGCCAGCAGCTCCGGCCTAACCTACAATGAGCAGTTCTTC.

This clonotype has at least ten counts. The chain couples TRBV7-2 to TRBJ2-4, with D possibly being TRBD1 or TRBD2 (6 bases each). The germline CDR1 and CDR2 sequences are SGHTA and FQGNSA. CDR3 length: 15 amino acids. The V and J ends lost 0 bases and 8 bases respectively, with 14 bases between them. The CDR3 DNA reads TGTGCCAGCAGCTTAGCGATAGCTAGGGGGGACATTCAGTACTTC. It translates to CASSLAIARGDIQYF. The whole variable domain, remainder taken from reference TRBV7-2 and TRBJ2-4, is GAGVSQSPSNKVTEKGKDVELRCDPISGHTALYWYRQSLGQGLEFLIYFQGNSAPDKSGLPSDRFSAERTGGSVSTLTIQRTQQEDSAVYLCASSLAIARGDIQYFGAGTRLSVL.

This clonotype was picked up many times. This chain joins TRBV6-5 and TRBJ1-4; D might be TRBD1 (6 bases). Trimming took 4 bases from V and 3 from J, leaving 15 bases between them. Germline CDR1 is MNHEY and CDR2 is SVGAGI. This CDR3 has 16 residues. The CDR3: CASSSQTGFANEKLFF. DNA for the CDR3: TGTGCCAGCAGTTCTCAAACAGGGTTCGCTAATGAAAAACTGTTTTTT.

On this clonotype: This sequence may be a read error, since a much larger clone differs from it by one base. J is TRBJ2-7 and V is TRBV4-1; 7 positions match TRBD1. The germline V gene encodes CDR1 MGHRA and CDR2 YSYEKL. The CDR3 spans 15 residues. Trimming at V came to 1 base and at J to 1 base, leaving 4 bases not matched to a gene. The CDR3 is CASSQGSGQSYEQYF. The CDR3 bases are TGCGCCAGCAGCCAAGGATCGGGACAGTCCTACGAGCAGTACTTC.

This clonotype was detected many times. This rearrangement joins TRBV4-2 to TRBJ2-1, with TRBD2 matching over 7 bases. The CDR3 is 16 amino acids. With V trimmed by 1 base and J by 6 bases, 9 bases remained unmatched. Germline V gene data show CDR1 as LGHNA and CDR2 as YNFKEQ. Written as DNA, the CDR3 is TGTGCCAGCAGCCAAGTCGGAATAGCGGGCATCAATGAGCAGTTCTTC. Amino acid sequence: CASSQVGIAGINEQFF.

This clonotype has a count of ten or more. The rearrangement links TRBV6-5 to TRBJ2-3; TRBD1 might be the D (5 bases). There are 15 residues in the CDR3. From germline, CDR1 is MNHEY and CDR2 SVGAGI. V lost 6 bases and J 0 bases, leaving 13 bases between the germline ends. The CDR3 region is CASRRFQGSTDTQYF. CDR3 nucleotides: TGTGCCAGCAGGAGGTTTCAGGGTAGCACAGATACGCAGTATTTT.

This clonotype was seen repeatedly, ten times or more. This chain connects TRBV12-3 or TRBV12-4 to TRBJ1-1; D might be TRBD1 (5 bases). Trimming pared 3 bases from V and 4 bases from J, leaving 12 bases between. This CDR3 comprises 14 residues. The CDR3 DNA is TGTGCCAGCAGTTTTGGGGGTGGTGTCACTGAAGCTTTCTTT. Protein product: CASSFGGGVTEAFF.

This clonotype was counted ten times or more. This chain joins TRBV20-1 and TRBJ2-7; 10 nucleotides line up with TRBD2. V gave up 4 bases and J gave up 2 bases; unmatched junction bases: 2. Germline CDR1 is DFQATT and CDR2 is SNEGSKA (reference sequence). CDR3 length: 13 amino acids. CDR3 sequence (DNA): TGCAGTGCTACTAGCGGGGGACCCTACGAGCAGTACTTC. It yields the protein CSATSGGPYEQYF.

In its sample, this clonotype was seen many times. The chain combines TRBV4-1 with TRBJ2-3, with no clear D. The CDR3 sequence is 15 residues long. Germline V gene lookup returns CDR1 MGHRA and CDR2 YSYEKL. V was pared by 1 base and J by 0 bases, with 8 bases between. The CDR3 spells CASSQVGISTDTQYF. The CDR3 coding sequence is TGCGCCAGCAGCCAAGTTGGTATCAGCACAGATACGCAGTATTTT.

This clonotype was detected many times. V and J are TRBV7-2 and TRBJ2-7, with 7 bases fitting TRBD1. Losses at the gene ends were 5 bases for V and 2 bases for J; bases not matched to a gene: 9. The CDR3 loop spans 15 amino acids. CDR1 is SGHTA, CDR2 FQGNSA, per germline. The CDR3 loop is CASSPWDSIPYEQYF. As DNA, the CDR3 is TGTGCCAGCAGCCCGTGGGACAGTATCCCCTACGAGCAGTACTTC.

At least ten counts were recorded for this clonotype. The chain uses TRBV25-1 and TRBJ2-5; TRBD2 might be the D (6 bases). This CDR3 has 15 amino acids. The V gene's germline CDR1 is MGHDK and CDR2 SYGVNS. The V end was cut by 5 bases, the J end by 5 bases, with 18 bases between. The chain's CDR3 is CASSLRGGGLETQYF. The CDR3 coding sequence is TGTGCCAGCAGTCTCCGAGGAGGAGGGCTCGAGACCCAGTACTTC.

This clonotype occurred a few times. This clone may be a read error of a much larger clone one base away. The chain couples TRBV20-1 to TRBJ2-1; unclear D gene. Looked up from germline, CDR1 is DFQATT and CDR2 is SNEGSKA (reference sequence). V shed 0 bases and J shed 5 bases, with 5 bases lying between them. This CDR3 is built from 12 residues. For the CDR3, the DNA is TGCAGTGCTAGAGATGAGGACAATGAGCAGTTCTTC. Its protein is CSARDEDNEQFF.

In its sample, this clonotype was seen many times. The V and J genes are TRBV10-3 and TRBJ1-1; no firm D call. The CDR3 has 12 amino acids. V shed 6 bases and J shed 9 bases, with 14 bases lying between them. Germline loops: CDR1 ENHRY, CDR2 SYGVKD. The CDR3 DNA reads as TGTGCCATCAGAGAGAGTGGGGTGCAAGCTTTCTTT. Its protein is CAIRESGVQAFF.

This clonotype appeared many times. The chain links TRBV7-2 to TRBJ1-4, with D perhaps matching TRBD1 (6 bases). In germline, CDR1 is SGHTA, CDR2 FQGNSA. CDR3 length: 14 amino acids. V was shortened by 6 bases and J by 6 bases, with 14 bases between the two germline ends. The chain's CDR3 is CASRFGGGYEKLFF. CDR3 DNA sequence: TGTGCCAGCAGATTCGGGGGCGGCTATGAAAAACTGTTTTTT.

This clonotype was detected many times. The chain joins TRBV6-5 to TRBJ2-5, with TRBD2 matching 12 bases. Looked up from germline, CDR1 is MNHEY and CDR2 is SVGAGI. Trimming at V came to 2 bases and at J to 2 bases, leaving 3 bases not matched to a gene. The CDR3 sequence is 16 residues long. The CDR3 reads CASSYTTSGGQETQYF. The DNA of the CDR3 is TGTGCCAGCAGTTACACGACTAGCGGGGGACAAGAGACCCAGTACTTC.

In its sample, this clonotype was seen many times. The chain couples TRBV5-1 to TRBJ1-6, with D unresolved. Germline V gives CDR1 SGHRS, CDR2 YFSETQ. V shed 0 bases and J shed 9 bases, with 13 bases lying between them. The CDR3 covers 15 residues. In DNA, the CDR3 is TGCGCCAGCAGCTTGGACGTCTCCATGGGTTCACCCCTCCACTTT. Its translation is CASSLDVSMGSPLHF.